This TCR beta chain was captured by sequencing in a study of cytomegalovirus exposure and HLA in healthy donors. Broader study findings: It was reportedly the case that the classifier diagnosed cytomegalovirus status with high specificity and sensitivity. About 87% or about 30% of the time was how often most TCR beta V segments were productive, according to an earlier analysis. For TCR beta chains, V- and J-gene trimming was later linked to a missense DCLRE1C variant.

PCR used 60 Vbeta primers and 13 Jbeta primers. Per the original methods: It was a later analysis that counted tens of millions of unique TCR beta chains, of which around 11 million were shared. The repertoire was sequenced with immunoSEQ multiplex PCR; TCRdb's copy has only in-frame clones and lacks some. V, J and clone size are those of that table, while D and trimming were read from the DNA. The table for this sample gives approximately 120,000 clones. CDR1 is MNHEY and CDR2 is SMNVEV in the germline V gene (reference sequence). The CDR3 totals 14 residues. Trimming at V came to 4 bases and at J to 4 bases, leaving 5 bases not matched to a gene. Concerning this clone itself: Its antigen is unknown.

This rearrangement joins TRBV27 to TRBJ2-7; 9 bases map to TRBD2. The specimen was PBMCs. The TCR comes from an older woman in good health and CMV-seronegative. CDR3 nucleotide sequence: TGTGCCAGCAGTTCGCGGGGGGGCCCTTACGAGCAGTACTTC. This encodes CASSSRGGPYEQYF.